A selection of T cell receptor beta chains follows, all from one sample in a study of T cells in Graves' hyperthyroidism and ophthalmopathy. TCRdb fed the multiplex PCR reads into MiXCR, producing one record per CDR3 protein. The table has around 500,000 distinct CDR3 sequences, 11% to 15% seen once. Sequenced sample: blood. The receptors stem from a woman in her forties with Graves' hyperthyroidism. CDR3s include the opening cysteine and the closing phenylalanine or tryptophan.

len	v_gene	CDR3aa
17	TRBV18	CASSPLGPGGSTDTQYF
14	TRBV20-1	CSAREILAGIEQYF
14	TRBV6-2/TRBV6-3	CASSSKGPAGELFF
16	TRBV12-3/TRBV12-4	CASSLGQGSNPYEQYF
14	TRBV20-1	CSASKGPGSYEQYF
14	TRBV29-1	CSVDLTGPTGELFF
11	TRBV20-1	CSARLGTEAFF
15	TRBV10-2	CASKERGRNQETQYF
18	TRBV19	CASSMQRDRGHGNQPQHF
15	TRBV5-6	CASSLATGMLETQYF
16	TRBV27	CASSFSSGRAGETQYF
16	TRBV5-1	CASSPRLAGPTDTQYF
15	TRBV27	CASSWLAGVTDTQYF
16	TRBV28	CASSFDAGTPFYEQYF
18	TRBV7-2	CASSLGVAGGKSYNEQFF
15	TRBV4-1	CASSQDPGTRYEQYF
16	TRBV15	CATSRDLGTAPTEQYF
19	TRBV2	CASSSTYIPRTSRTGELFF
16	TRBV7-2	CASSLAETYSGNTIYF
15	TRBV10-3	CAISPTSGRNNEQFF
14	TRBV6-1	CASSERLNTGELFF
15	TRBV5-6	CASSFAVLAGNEQFF
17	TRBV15	CATSRDKSGLVAGELFF
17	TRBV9	CASSVGASTAHNEKLFF
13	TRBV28	CASSRGFSYEQYF
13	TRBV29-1	CSVSSGARETQYF
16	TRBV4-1	CASSQEGANYNSPLHF
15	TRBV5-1	CASSLDLATPGEQYF
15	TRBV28	CASSYFGGDSYEQYF
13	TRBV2	CASMVAGANVLTF
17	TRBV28	CASSLFFSGDPSYEQYF
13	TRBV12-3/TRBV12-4	CASSLRQGIGYTF
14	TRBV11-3	CASSTRLSSTEAFF
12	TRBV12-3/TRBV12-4	CASSPDSDTQYF
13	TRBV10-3	CAISEVSADTQYF
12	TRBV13	CASSYGTGKLFF
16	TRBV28	CASSLLPGSSGNTIYF
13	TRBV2	CASGLAGGAEQFF